This is a list of T cell receptor beta chains from one sample in a study of blood T cell repertoires in COVID-19. Repertoires were generated with immunoSEQ multiplex PCR, while TCRdb's copy carries only in-frame clones and drops some. Of fewer than 350,000 clones listed, 85% are singletons. The sequencing input was peripheral blood. The receptors were sampled from a human donor in a cohort sampled during active COVID-19. Both conserved end residues are part of each CDR3. D genes are given only for firm matches. Some rows mark clone size as missing; the rest say once, few, many or name a class of expanded clone.

-	TRBD2	TRBV7-2	TRBJ2-1	CASSKGLAGGPEQFF	TGTGCCAGCAGCAAGGGACTAGCGGGGGGGCCGGAGCAGTTCTTC
-	-	TRBV7-9	TRBJ2-5	CASSLPGQETQYF	TGTGCCAGCAGCTTACCAGGCCAAGAGACCCAGTACTTC
-	TRBD2	TRBV5-4	TRBJ2-7	CASSLGRGGEGEQYF	TGTGCCAGCAGCTTGGGGCGGGGGGGCGAAGGCGAGCAGTACTTC
few	TRBD1	TRBV28	TRBJ1-5	CASRTTGTYQPQHF	TGTGCCAGCAGGACGACAGGGACCTACCAGCCCCAGCATTTT
-	TRBD2	TRBV5-1	TRBJ2-5	CASTLAGGTQETQYF	TGCGCCAGCACCCTAGCGGGGGGCACACAAGAGACCCAGTACTTC
once	-	TRBV27	TRBJ1-1	CASNPRMEGNTEAFF	TGTGCCAGCAACCCTAGAATGGAAGGGAACACTGAAGCTTTCTTT
-	TRBD2	TRBV9	TRBJ2-3	CASSVEGTLAGSADTQYF	TGTGCCAGCAGCGTAGAGGGGACCTTAGCGGGGTCGGCAGATACGCAGTATTTT
-	-	TRBV2	TRBJ2-7	CASRGAGGAYEQYF	TGTGCCTCCCGGGGGGCAGGGGGCGCCTACGAGCAGTACTTC
-	TRBD1	TRBV9	TRBJ1-1	CASSGTTGGSEEAFF	TGTGCCAGCAGCGGCACAACAGGGGGCTCTGAGGAAGCTTTCTTT
-	TRBD1	TRBV5-1	TRBJ1-2	CASRGDSNYGYTF	TGCGCCAGCAGGGGGGACAGCAACTATGGCTACACCTTC
once	TRBD1	TRBV3-1/TRBV3-2	TRBJ2-7	CASSLGQASYEQYF	TGTGCCAGCAGCCTGGGACAGGCGTCCTACGAGCAGTACTTC
few	TRBD1	TRBV24-1	TRBJ1-1	CASSMGGQRTPYTEAFF	TGTGCCTCATCCATGGGGGGACAGAGAACCCCTTACACTGAAGCTTTCTTT
-	-	TRBV5-6	TRBJ1-3	CASSLVQTPGNTIYF	TGTGCCAGCAGCTTGGTACAGACCCCTGGAAACACCATATATTTT
-	-	TRBV24-1	TRBJ2-7	CATSDPRRGSYEQYF	TGTGCCACCAGTGATCCCCGACGGGGTTCCTACGAGCAGTACTTC
-	TRBD1	TRBV9	TRBJ2-3	CASSAGTGFPHTDTQYF	TGTGCCAGCAGCGCAGGGACAGGGTTTCCCCACACAGATACGCAGTATTTT
-	-	TRBV2	TRBJ2-3	CASSGGSDTQYF	TGTGCCAGCAGTGGCGGTTCAGATACGCAGTATTTT
-	TRBD1	TRBV9	TRBJ1-2	CASSPRDRYGYTF	TGTGCCAGCAGCCCCCGGGACAGGTATGGCTACACCTTC
-	-	TRBV4-1	TRBJ2-1	CASSLAWGAYNEQFF	TGCGCCAGCAGCCTAGCTTGGGGGGCCTACAATGAGCAGTTCTTC
-	-	TRBV7-8	TRBJ2-3	CASSLSGSTTDTQYF	TGTGCCAGCAGCTTAAGCGGGTCCACGACAGATACGCAGTATTTT
-	TRBD1	TRBV27	TRBJ2-2	CASVPRYRGTGELFF	TGTGCCAGCGTCCCACGCTACAGGGGTACCGGGGAGCTGTTTTTT
few	-	TRBV7-2	TRBJ1-5	CASSGIDRNQPQHF	TGTGCCAGCAGCGGTATCGACAGGAATCAGCCCCAGCATTTT
-	-	TRBV5-1	TRBJ1-1	CASSWGGGENTEAFF	TGCGCCAGCAGCTGGGGCGGGGGCGAGAACACTGAAGCTTTCTTT
-	-	TRBV29-1	TRBJ2-7	CSVGRAPLDEQYF	TGCAGCGTTGGGAGGGCCCCGTTAGACGAGCAGTACTTC
-	TRBD1	TRBV7-9	TRBJ1-5	CASSSDRDGQPQHF	TGTGCCAGCAGCTCGGACAGGGACGGTCAGCCCCAGCATTTT
few	TRBD1	TRBV2	TRBJ1-1	CASSRQGGNTEAFF	TGTGCCAGCAGTCGACAGGGCGGTAACACTGAAGCTTTCTTT
once	-	TRBV7-9	TRBJ1-2	CASSIVVKGNYGYTF	TGTGCCAGCAGCATCGTTGTTAAGGGGAACTATGGCTACACCTTC
-	-	TRBV7-2	TRBJ2-7	CASSLAGRWSSYEQYF	TGTGCCAGCAGCTTAGCTGGCAGATGGAGCTCCTACGAGCAGTACTTC
-	TRBD1	TRBV5-4	TRBJ1-1	CASSFRRTGAATEAFF	TGTGCCAGCAGCTTTCGACGGACAGGGGCGGCCACTGAAGCTTTCTTT
once	TRBD2	TRBV5-1	TRBJ2-1	CASSLAGLAGVWDEQFF	TGCGCCAGCAGCTTGGCCGGGCTAGCGGGGGTCTGGGATGAGCAGTTCTTC
-	-	TRBV5-1	TRBJ2-7	CASSFQQGAEQYF	TGCGCCAGCAGCTTTCAACAGGGAGCCGAGCAGTACTTC
few	-	TRBV5-4	TRBJ2-6	CASSLVDSSAGANVLTF	TGTGCCAGCAGCTTGGTGGACAGTAGTGCTGGGGCCAACGTCCTGACTTTC
-	-	TRBV27	TRBJ1-2	CASSPRTNSGYTF	TGTGCCAGCAGTCCCCGGACTAATTCTGGCTACACCTTC
-	TRBD1	TRBV6-5	TRBJ2-1	CASSGTGGFDEQFF	TGTGCCAGCAGCGGGACAGGGGGTTTTGATGAGCAGTTCTTC
-	-	TRBV20-1	TRBJ1-5	CSATQGLPQHF	TGCAGTGCTACGCAGGGGCTGCCCCAGCATTTT
-	-	TRBV5-4	TRBJ2-1	CASSLGALTYNEQFF	TGTGCCAGCAGCTTGGGAGCGCTTACCTACAATGAGCAGTTCTTC
-	TRBD2	TRBV5-1	TRBJ2-7	CASSLRGTSGGAVEQYF	TGCGCCAGCAGCTTGAGAGGGACTAGCGGGGGGGCCGTCGAGCAGTACTTC
-	-	TRBV24-1	TRBJ2-2	CATSVSGKNTGELFF	TGTGCCACCAGTGTTTCGGGAAAAAACACCGGGGAGCTGTTTTTT
few	-	TRBV30	TRBJ1-2	CAWSVLSNYGYTF	TGTGCCTGGAGTGTACTGTCTAACTATGGCTACACCTTC
-	-	TRBV6-1	TRBJ1-5	CASSEGAPNQPQHF	TGTGCCAGCAGTGAAGGCGCACCTAATCAGCCCCAGCATTTT
once	-	TRBV7-9	TRBJ1-2	CASSLLDNAGYTF	TGTGCCAGCAGCTTATTGGACAACGCTGGCTACACCTTC